This T cell receptor (beta chain) comes out of a study of T cells in Graves' hyperthyroidism and ophthalmopathy. Whole-study context: Pretreatment peripheral blood was obtained at initial diagnosis.

This clonotype was counted many times. Its specificity is not known. Findings and limits, study-wide: Within blood appeared most thyroid clonotypes that had expanded above 0.001.

The hyperthyroidism was newly diagnosed and had lasted under 2 months; the patients were aged 18 to 65. Source material for PBMCs was 10 ml fresh peripheral blood. RNA transcripts gave rise to amplified TCR beta CDR3 regions. In the first-round RT-PCR of the TCR CDR3, the HTBI primer set was used. TCRdb re-called the multiplex PCR reads through MiXCR, storing one row per CDR3 protein. The table shows about 560,000 distinct CDR3 sequences, with 14% occurring only once. The sequenced sample was blood. The clonotype comes from a woman aged 35 to 49 with Graves' hyperthyroidism.

CDR3 sequence reads: CASSLEGHYNEQFF. The CDR3 bases are TGCGCCAGCAGCTTGGAGGGTCACTACAATGAGCAGTTCTTC. The chain combines TRBV5-1 with TRBJ2-1; D gene ambiguous. This CDR3 has 14 residues. V lost 0 bases to trimming and J lost 3 bases, with 7 bases between them. From germline, CDR1 is SGHRS and CDR2 YFSETQ.